The 19 T cell receptor beta chains reported below all come from one sample, sequenced in a study of regulatory T cells in long-lasting Graves disease (dated by TCRdb to the early 2020s). The method was multiplex PCR. Sequencing took place on an Illumina HiSeq 4000. iRepertoire HTBI primers and Arm-PCR amplification of CDR3 regions were used to construct TCR beta libraries. TCRdb redid the processing of the public reads, applying fastp at Q25 and MiXCR, and retained in-frame beta chains. Under each unique CDR3 protein, matching rows form one entry showing the most common genes and DNA. This sample gives 530,000 or so distinct CDR3 sequences in total; 15% to 20% of them show up just once. The ten top clones hold approximately 12% of the sample. Per the publication, the time point label means: newly diagnosed GD, antithyroid drugs for less than 3 months. For both TCR sequencing and RNA sequencing, RNA was extracted from PBMCs in TRIzol.

The same sample was also used in a study of T cells in Graves' hyperthyroidism and ophthalmopathy.

The sample in question was peripheral blood mononuclear cells (PBMCs), obtained at new diagnosis, from a patient treated with antithyroid drugs. These receptors came from a man aged 18 to 29 with Graves disease. Donor details come from another sample of the same person, matched by shared clones.

The rearrangement links TRBV20-1 to TRBJ1-1, with D unclear. This CDR3 region has 12 residues. The V gene lost 6 bases and the J gene lost 7 bases, with 15 bases spanning the gap. Germline V gene lookup returns CDR1 DFQATT and CDR2 SNEGSKA (reference sequence). DNA for the CDR3: TGCAGTGCGGACCTTGGCGGGGTTGAAGCTTTCTTT. Its translation: CSADLGGVEAFF.

The table lists this clonotype with many counts. The chain links TRBV6-1 to TRBJ2-2; D gene ambiguous. The V gene lost 4 bases and the J gene lost 3 bases, with 6 bases spanning the gap. The germline CDR1 and CDR2 sequences are MNHNS and SASEGT. The length of the CDR3 is 13 residues. CDR3 coding DNA: TGTGCCAGCAGTGGGGCCGACACCGGGGAGCTGTTTTTT. It yields the protein CASSGADTGELFF.

This clonotype occurred many times. This sequence joins TRBV11-1 and TRBJ2-5; tentatively, D is TRBD1 or TRBD2 (5 bases each). The germline V gene has CDR1 SGHAT and CDR2 FQDESV (reference sequence). With 5 bases removed from V and 7 bases from J, the gap between germline ends came to 11 bases. This CDR3 region has 12 residues. CDR3 nucleotides: TGTGCCAGCAGCGGGACGTCGGGGACCCAGTACTTC. Translation gives CASSGTSGTQYF.

This clonotype was detected only a few times. The V gene is TRBV5-1, the J gene TRBJ2-3; perhaps TRBD2 as D (8 bases). CDR3 length: 17 amino acids. Germline V CDR1 and CDR2: SGHRS, YFSETQ. V was shortened by 7 bases and J by 8 bases, with 29 bases between the two germline ends. The CDR3 DNA sequence: TGCGCCAGCTCTAAAGGGGGCCGGACTAGCAGATCAGGTACGCAGTATTTT. It translates to CASSKGGRTSRSGTQYF.

This clonotype was detected only a few times. The genes are TRBV7-2 and TRBJ2-6; D is perhaps TRBD1 or TRBD2 (5 bases each). Trimming cost V 0 bases and J 2 bases, with 20 bases left between them. Germline-derived CDR1 and CDR2 are SGHTA and FQGNSA. This CDR3 region has 20 residues. CDR3 DNA sequence: TGTGCCAGCAGCTTAGCATTACCTTGGGACCGCGCCGCTGGGGCCAACGTCCTGACTTTC. Its protein product is CASSLALPWDRAAGANVLTF.

This clonotype was recorded at least ten times. The J gene is TRBJ2-7, the V gene TRBV24-1; D is ambiguous. From germline, CDR1 is KGHDR and CDR2 SFDVKD. This CDR3 is built from 13 residues. Deletions cut 3 bases from V and 3 bases from J, with 8 bases between. CDR3 protein: CATSDGSSYEQYF. Here the CDR3 DNA reads TGTGCCACCAGTGATGGGTCCAGCTACGAGCAGTACTTC.

Only a few counts were recorded for this clonotype. The chain recombines TRBV5-1 with TRBJ1-2; perhaps TRBD1 as D (5 bases). V lost 4 bases, J lost 8 bases, and 27 bases lay in between. The CDR3 consists of 17 residues. CDR1 is SGHRS and CDR2 is YFSETQ in the germline V gene. This CDR3 is CASSHQVGRDGLRGYTF. As DNA, the CDR3 is TGCGCCAGCAGCCATCAGGTCGGCCGGGACGGACTGAGAGGCTACACCTTC. Looking up the rest from reference TRBV5-1 and TRBJ1-2 gives the full variable domain: KAGVTQTPRYLIKTRGQQVTLSCSPISGHRSVSWYQQTPGQGLQFLFEYFSETQRNKGNFPGRFSGRQFSNSRSEMNVSTLELGDSALYLCASSHQVGRDGLRGYTFGSGTRLTVV.

The chain recombines TRBV20-1 with TRBJ1-5; D is uncertain. CDR3 length: 9 residues. Trimming took off 7 bases at V and 7 bases at J, with 5 bases between the two ends. Germline CDR1 DFQATT, CDR2 SNEGSKA (reference sequence). DNA of the CDR3: TGCAGTGGCGGCCAGCCCCAGCATTTT. Its translation: CSGGQPQHF.

A note on this clonotype: It may be a read error: a sequence one base away is much more abundant. The rearrangement links TRBV28 to TRBJ1-1, with D possibly matching TRBD1 (5 bases). The CDR3 sequence is 12 residues long. Germline V gene sequence: CDR1 MDHEN, CDR2 SYDVKM. The CDR3 DNA is TGTGCCAGCAGTTCGGGACCGAGAGAAGCTTCCTTT. It yields the protein CASSSGPREASF.

The chain's CDR3 is CSAVGGANTEAFF. The CDR3 nucleotides are TGCAGTGCTGTAGGTGGAGCGAACACTGAAGCTTTCTTT. The V gene is TRBV20-1, the J gene TRBJ1-1; no clear D gene. The V gene lost 5 bases and the J gene lost 1 base, with 11 bases spanning the gap. Per the germline V gene, CDR1 is DFQATT and CDR2 is SNEGSKA (reference sequence). The CDR3 is made up of 13 amino acids.

Worth noting for this clonotype: Relative to the germline gene, one junction end is altered; a read error may explain this. The V call is TRBV6-5, the J call TRBJ2-1; D possibly corresponds to TRBD2 (5 bases). The CDR3 has 13 residues. CDR1 is MNHEY, CDR2 SVGAGI, per germline. The CDR3: CASSYSNASPAVF. The CDR3 nucleotides are TGTGCCAGCAGTTACTCGAACGCCTCCCCAGCGGTCTTC.

This clonotype has a count of ten or more. This chain connects TRBV20-1 to TRBJ2-5; unclear D gene. The CDR3 spans 13 residues. The V gene's germline CDR1 is DFQATT and CDR2 SNEGSKA (reference sequence). Trimming left V 5 bases short and J 0 bases short, with 10 bases between. CDR3 bases: TGCAGTGCTGTGCGTGGGCACCAAGAGACCCAGTACTTC. It codes for CSAVRGHQETQYF.

The chain employs TRBV12-3 or TRBV12-4 and TRBJ1-3, with D unresolved. The CDR3 is 13 amino acids. Between the trimmed V and J ends, which lost 6 bases and 0 bases, there was a span of 6 bases. The CDR3 loop is CASRGISGNTIYF. CDR3 DNA: TGTGCCAGCAGAGGTATCTCTGGAAACACCATATATTTT.

The rearrangement links TRBV7-9 to TRBJ1-2; D is perhaps TRBD1 (6 bases). The CDR3 loop spans 15 amino acids. Trimming took 2 bases from V and 8 from J, leaving 18 bases between them. CDR1 SEHNR and CDR2 FQNEAQ come from the germline V gene (reference sequence). CDR3 residues: CASSLPAQTGRGYTF. The DNA for the CDR3 is TGTGCCAGCAGCTTACCTGCTCAAACAGGGCGGGGCTACACCTTC.

In its sample, this clonotype was seen many times. A much more abundant neighbour one base away suggests this may be a read error. V usage is TRBV24-1 and J usage is TRBJ1-1; no clear D gene. CDR3 length: 11 amino acids. Germline CDR1 and CDR2: KGHDR and SFDVKD. The V end lost 7 bases, the J end lost 0 bases, and 2 bases lay between the germline ends. The CDR3, as DNA: TGTGCCACCAGCTTGAACACTGAAGCTTTCTTT. It is translated as CATSLNTEAFF.

This clonotype has a count of ten or more. The chain couples TRBV19 to TRBJ1-5; TRBD1 aligns across 8 bases. From germline, CDR1 is LNHDA and CDR2 SQIVND (reference sequence). Trimming at V came to 2 bases and at J to 1 base, leaving 1 base not matched to a gene. This CDR3 spans 15 amino acids. The CDR3: CASSIWTGSNQPQHF. CDR3 in DNA: TGTGCCAGTAGTATATGGACAGGGAGCAATCAGCCCCAGCATTTT.

This clonotype was seen repeatedly, ten times or more. The junction shows a germline mismatch at one end, possibly a read error. The chain combines TRBV6-2 or TRBV6-3 with TRBJ2-5; D is undetermined. CDR3 length: 14 residues. The germline V gene has CDR1 MNHEY and CDR2 SVGEGT. The CDR3 nucleotides read TGTGCCAGCAGTTTCGAACCCAGCACCGTCCCCCTGCACTTC. Residues: CASSFEPSTVPLHF.

This clonotype was counted between two and nine times. This sequence joins TRBV3-1 and TRBJ1-4, with 8 bases matching TRBD1. The CDR3 covers 14 residues. Trimming at V came to 1 base and at J to 10 bases, leaving 5 bases not matched to a gene. Germline V gene lookup returns CDR1 LGHDT and CDR2 YNNKEL (reference sequence). As DNA, the CDR3 is TGTGCCAGCAGCCAAGGACAGGGGAGTGTAAAACTGTTTTTT. This codes for CASSQGQGSVKLFF.

This clonotype was observed at least ten times. DNA of the CDR3: TGTGCCAGCAGTGCAAGCCGGGACGTCCGTGAGACCCAGTACTTC. Its protein product is CASSASRDVRETQYF. This chain links TRBV28 with TRBJ2-5; D tentatively reads TRBD1 or TRBD2 (5 bases each). CDR1 is MDHEN, CDR2 SYDVKM, per germline. The CDR3 has 15 residues. V lost 5 bases to trimming and J lost 5 bases, with 18 bases between them.